This record covers a single T cell receptor beta chain. The antigen is not known. The PCR was carried out with 60 Vbeta primers and 13 Jbeta primers. Profiling relied on immunoSEQ multiplex PCR, and the TCRdb table lists in-frame clones only, not all of them. The sample carries some 150,000 clones, 65% to 90% recorded once. Germline assignment: CDR1 SGHRS and CDR2 YFSETQ. The CDR3 is 11 amino acids. Trimming removed 0 bases from V and 6 bases from J, with 3 bases in between. The data derive from a study of cytomegalovirus exposure and HLA in healthy donors. Background on the study: Tens of millions of unique TCRs from HLA-typed donors were held in an early release of data.

Study findings and constraints: Productive status was seen about 90% or about 30% of the time for most TCR beta V segments in an earlier analysis. An analysis that was carried out later associated approximately 17,000 TCR beta sequences with HLA alleles at 0.05 false discovery rate.

The V call is TRBV5-1, the J call TRBJ1-1; D gene ambiguous. The sequenced material came from PBMCs. The receptor was derived from a woman younger than 45 in good health and CMV-seronegative. The CDR3 DNA sequence: TGCGCCAGCAGCTTGGCCTCTGAAGCTTTCTTT. It is translated as CASSLASEAFF. Based on the CDR3 plus reference TRBV5-1 and TRBJ1-1, the full variable domain is KAGVTQTPRYLIKTRGQQVTLSCSPISGHRSVSWYQQTPGQGLQFLFEYFSETQRNKGNFPGRFSGRQFSNSRSEMNVSTLELGDSALYLCASSLASEAFFGQGTRLTVV.